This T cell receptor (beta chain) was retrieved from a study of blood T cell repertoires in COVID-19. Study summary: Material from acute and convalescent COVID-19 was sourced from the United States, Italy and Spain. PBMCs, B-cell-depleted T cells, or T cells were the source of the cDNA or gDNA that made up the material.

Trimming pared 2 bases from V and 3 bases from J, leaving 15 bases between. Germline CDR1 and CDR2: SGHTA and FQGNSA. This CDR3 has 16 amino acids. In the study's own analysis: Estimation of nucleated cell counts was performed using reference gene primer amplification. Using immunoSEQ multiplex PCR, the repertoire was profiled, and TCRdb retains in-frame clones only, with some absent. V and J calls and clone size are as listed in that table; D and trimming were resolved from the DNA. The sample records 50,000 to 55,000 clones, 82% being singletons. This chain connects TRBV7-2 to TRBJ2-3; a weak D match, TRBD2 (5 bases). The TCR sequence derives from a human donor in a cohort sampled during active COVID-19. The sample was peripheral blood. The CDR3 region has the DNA TGTGCCAGCAGCTTAACGTTCACTAGTAGAACAGATACGCAGTATTTT. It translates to CASSLTFTSRTDTQYF.